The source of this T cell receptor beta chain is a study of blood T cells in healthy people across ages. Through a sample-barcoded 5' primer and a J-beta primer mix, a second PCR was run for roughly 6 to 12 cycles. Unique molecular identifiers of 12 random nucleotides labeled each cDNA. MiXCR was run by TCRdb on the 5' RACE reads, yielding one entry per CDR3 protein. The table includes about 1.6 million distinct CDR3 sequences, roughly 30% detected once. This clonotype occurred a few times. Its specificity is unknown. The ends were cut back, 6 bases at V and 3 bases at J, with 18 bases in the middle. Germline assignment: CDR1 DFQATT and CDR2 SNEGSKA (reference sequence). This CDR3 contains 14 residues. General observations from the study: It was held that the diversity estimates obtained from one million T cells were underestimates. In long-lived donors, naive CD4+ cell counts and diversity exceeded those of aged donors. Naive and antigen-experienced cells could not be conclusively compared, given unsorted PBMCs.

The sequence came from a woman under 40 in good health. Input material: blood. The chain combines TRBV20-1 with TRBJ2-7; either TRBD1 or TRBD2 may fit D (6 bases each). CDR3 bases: TGCAGTGCCAGGGGACATCGGGGGAACTACGAGCAGTACTTC. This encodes CSARGHRGNYEQYF.